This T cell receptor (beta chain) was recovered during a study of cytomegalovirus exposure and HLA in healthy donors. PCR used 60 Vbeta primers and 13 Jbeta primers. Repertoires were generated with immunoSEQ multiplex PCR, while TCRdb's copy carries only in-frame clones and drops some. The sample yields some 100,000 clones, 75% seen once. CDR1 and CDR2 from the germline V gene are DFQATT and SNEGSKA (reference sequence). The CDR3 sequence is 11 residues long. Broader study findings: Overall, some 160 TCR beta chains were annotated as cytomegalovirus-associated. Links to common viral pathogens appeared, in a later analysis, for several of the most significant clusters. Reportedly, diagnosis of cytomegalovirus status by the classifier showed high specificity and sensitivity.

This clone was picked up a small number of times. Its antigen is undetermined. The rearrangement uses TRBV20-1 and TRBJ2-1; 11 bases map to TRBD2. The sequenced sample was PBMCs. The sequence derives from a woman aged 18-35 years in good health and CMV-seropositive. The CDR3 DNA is TGCAGGACTAGCGGGAAAAATGAGCAGTTCTTC. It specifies CRTSGKNEQFF.